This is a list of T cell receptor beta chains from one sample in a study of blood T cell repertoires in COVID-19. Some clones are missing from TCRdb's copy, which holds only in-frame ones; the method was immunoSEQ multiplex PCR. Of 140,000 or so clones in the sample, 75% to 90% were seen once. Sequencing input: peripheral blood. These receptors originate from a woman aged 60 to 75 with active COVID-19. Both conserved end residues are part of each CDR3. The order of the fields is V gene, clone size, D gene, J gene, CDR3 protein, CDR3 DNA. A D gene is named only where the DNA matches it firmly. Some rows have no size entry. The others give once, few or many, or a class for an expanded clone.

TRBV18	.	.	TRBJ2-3	CASSAGASTDTQYF	TGTGCCAGCTCTGCGGGTGCTAGCACAGATACGCAGTATTTT
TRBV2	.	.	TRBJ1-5	CASSGLATENQPQHF	TGTGCCAGCAGTGGATTGGCGACAGAGAATCAGCCCCAGCATTTT
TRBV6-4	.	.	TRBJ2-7	CASSPTREPTTYEQYF	TGTGCCAGCAGTCCCACCCGGGAACCAACAACCTACGAGCAGTACTTC
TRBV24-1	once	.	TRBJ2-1	CATSSTKGVRGGYNEQFF	TGTGCCACCAGTAGCACCAAAGGGGTAAGAGGTGGGTACAATGAGCAGTTCTTC
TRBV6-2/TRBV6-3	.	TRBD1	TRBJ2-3	CASSSWTGEDRDTQYF	TGTGCCAGCAGTTCGTGGACAGGGGAGGACAGAGATACGCAGTATTTT
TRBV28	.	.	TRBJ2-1	CASSSGANEQFF	TGTGCCAGCAGTTCTGGGGCCAATGAGCAGTTCTTC
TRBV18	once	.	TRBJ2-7	CASSLTSGGGGSSYEQYF	TGTGCCAGCTCACTCACGTCCGGAGGGGGAGGGAGCTCCTACGAGCAGTACTTC
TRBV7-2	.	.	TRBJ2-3	CASSLGGIGVTDTQYF	TGTGCCAGCAGCTTAGGCGGGATAGGGGTCACAGATACGCAGTATTTT
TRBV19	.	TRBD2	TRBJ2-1	CASSIEGLAGGTTYNEQFF	TGTGCCAGTAGTATAGAGGGACTAGCGGGAGGGACCACCTACAATGAGCAGTTCTTC
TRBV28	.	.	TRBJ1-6	CASTPTWGRSSYNSPLHF	TGTGCCAGCACCCCCACGTGGGGGCGAAGCTCCTATAATTCACCCCTCCACTTT
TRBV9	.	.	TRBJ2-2	CASSAGRGTVSTGELFF	TGTGCCAGCAGCGCCGGGAGGGGGACAGTATCCACCGGGGAGCTGTTTTTT
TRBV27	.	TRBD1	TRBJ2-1	CASSLIPGGSEQFF	TGTGCCAGCAGTCTGATTCCAGGGGGCAGTGAGCAGTTCTTC
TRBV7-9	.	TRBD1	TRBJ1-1	CASSLGGQDMNTEAFF	TGTGCCAGCAGCTTAGGGGGACAGGACATGAACACTGAAGCTTTCTTT
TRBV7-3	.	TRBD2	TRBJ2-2	CASSGVGLAGRSGELFF	TGTGCCAGCAGCGGAGTGGGACTAGCGGGAAGGTCCGGGGAGCTGTTTTTT
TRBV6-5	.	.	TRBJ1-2	CASRKLQGNYGYTF	TGTGCCAGCAGAAAACTACAGGGAAACTATGGCTACACCTTC
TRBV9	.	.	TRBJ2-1	CASSVGGGEGNEQFF	TGTGCCAGCAGCGTAGGAGGGGGAGAGGGTAATGAGCAGTTCTTC
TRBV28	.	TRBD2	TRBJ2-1	CASSRRLGLAGNNEQFF	TGTGCCAGCAGCCGACGCCTGGGACTAGCGGGAAACAATGAGCAGTTCTTC
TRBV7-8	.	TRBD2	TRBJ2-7	CASSPGTSLRPPYEQYF	TGTGCCAGCAGCCCCGGGACTAGTCTCCGCCCCCCCTACGAGCAGTACTTC
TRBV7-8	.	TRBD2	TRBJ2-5	CASSLAEGTSNQETQYF	TGTGCCAGCAGCTTAGCCGAAGGGACTAGCAATCAAGAGACCCAGTACTTC
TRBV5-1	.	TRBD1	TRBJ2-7	CASSRIGQGGYEQYF	TGCGCCAGCAGCAGAATCGGACAGGGAGGATACGAGCAGTACTTC
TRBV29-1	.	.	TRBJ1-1	CSVVGRTEAFF	TGCAGCGTTGTTGGGAGAACTGAAGCTTTCTTT
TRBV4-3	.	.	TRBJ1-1	CASKRGGRGEAFF	TGCGCCAGCAAACGGGGGGGGCGGGGTGAAGCTTTCTTT
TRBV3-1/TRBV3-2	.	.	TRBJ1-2	CASSPGTGSVNYGYTF	TGTGCCAGCAGCCCAGGAACAGGGTCCGTTAACTATGGCTACACCTTC
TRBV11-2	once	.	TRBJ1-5	CASSLEGGPHQPQHF	TGTGCCAGCAGCTTAGAGGGGGGTCCACATCAGCCCCAGCATTTT
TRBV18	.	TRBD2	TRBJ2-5	CASSPQRGQETQYF	TGTGCCAGCTCACCACAGCGGGGGCAAGAGACCCAGTACTTC
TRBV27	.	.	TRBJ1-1	CASSRQGWTEAFF	TGTGCCAGCAGTCGTCAGGGATGGACTGAAGCTTTCTTT
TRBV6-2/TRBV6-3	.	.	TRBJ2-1	CASSLIAELDNEQFF	TGTGCCAGCAGTTTAATAGCGGAGCTGGACAATGAGCAGTTCTTC
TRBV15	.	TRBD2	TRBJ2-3	CATSVAGVVTDTQYF	TGTGCCACCAGCGTCGCGGGAGTGGTCACAGATACGCAGTATTTT
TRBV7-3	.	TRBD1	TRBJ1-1	CASSPGTGDTEAFF	TGTGCCAGCAGCCCTGGGACAGGGGACACTGAAGCTTTCTTT
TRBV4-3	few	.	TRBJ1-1	CASSQDGGRGFEPVNTEAFF	TGCGCCAGCAGCCAAGATGGCGGCAGGGGTTTCGAGCCTGTGAACACTGAAGCTTTCTTT
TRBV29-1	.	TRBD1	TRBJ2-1	CSVGDRTSNEQFF	TGCAGCGTTGGGGACAGGACCTCCAATGAGCAGTTCTTC
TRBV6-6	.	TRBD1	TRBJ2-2	CASRGDRDTGELFF	TGTGCCAGCCGTGGGGACAGGGACACCGGGGAGCTGTTTTTT
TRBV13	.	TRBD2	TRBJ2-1	CASSLGSGLADWQFF	TGTGCCAGCAGCTTGGGTTCTGGTCTAGCGGACTGGCAGTTCTTC
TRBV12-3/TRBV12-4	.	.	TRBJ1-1	CASSLGGRSEAFF	TGTGCCAGCAGTTTAGGGGGGCGGTCTGAAGCTTTCTTT
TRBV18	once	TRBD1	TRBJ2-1	CASSPTGDPYNEQFF	TGTGCCAGCTCACCGACAGGGGATCCCTACAATGAGCAGTTCTTC
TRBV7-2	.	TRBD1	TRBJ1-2	CASSLVAPQGAPGYGYTF	TGTGCCAGCAGCTTAGTCGCCCCACAGGGGGCCCCGGGCTATGGCTACACCTTC
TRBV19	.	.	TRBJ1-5	CASSIVRQSNQPQHF	TGTGCCAGTAGTATAGTGCGACAAAGCAATCAGCCCCAGCATTTT
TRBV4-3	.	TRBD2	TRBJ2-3	CASSQDVQRGYTDTQYF	TGCGCCAGCAGCCAAGATGTACAGCGGGGGTACACAGATACGCAGTATTTT
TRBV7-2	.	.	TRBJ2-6	CASSLAFRAGANVLTF	TGTGCCAGCAGCCTCGCCTTCAGGGCTGGGGCCAACGTCCTGACTTTC
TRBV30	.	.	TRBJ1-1	CAWSPPGGRRHTEAFF	TGTGCCTGGAGTCCCCCGGGGGGGAGGAGGCACACTGAAGCTTTCTTT
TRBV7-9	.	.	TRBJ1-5	CASSLAGGAGNQPQHF	TGTGCCAGCAGCTTAGCGGGGGGAGCGGGCAATCAGCCCCAGCATTTT
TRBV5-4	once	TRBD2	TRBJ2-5	CASSLELMASGKETQYF	TGTGCCAGCAGCTTGGAACTGATGGCTAGCGGGAAAGAGACCCAGTACTTC
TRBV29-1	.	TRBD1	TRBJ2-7	CSVEIDRGSSYEQYF	TGCAGCGTTGAAATTGACAGGGGGAGCTCCTACGAGCAGTACTTC
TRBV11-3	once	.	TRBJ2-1	CASSLPQDNEQFF	TGTGCCAGCAGCTTACCCCAGGACAATGAGCAGTTCTTC
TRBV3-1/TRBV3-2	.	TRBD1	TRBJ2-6	CASSQGDSLSGANVLTF	TGTGCCAGCAGCCAAGGGGACAGCCTCTCTGGGGCCAACGTCCTGACTTTC
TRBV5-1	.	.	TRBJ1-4	CASSLRPRGEKLFF	TGCGCCAGCAGCTTGAGACCGCGAGGGGAAAAACTGTTTTTT
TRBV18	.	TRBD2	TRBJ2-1	CASSPRGTSGYNEQFF	TGTGCCAGCTCACCACGCGGGACTAGCGGTTACAATGAGCAGTTCTTC